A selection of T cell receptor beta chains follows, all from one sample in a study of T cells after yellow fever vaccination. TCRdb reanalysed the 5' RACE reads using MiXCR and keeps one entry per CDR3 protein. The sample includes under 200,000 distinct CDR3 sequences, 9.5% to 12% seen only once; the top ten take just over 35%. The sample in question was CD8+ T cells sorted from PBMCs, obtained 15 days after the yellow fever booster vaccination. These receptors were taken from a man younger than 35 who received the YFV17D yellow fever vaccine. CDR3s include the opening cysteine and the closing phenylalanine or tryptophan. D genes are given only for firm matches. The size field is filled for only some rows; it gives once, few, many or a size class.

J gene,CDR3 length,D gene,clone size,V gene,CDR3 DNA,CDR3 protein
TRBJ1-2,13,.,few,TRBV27,TGTGCCAGCAGTTTGAACAGCCACTATGGCTACACCTTC,CASSLNSHYGYTF
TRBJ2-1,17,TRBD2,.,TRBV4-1,TGCGCCAGCAGCCAAGGGACCCCGGGAGCGGGGGTTAATGAGCAGTTCTTC,CASSQGTPGAGVNEQFF
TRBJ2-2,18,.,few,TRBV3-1,TGTGCCAGCAGCCGCGGAAGAATTGGGGGGCTGGACACCGGGGAGCTGTTTTTT,CASSRGRIGGLDTGELFF
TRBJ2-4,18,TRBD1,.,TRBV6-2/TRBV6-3,TGTGCCAGCAGTTACTCACGTGAGGGACAGGGGGTCGTAAACATTCAGTACTTC,CASSYSREGQGVVNIQYF
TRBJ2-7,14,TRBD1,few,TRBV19,TGTGCCAGTAGTACTCTCCGGACAGGGCGCGAGCAGTACTTC,CASSTLRTGREQYF
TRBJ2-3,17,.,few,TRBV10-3,TGTGCCATCAGTGAGTTTTCCTTGGGGGCGCGCACAGATACGCAGTATTTT,CAISEFSLGARTDTQYF
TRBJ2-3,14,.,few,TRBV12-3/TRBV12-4,TGTGCCAACTCGGATCGCCTTGGGGAAGATACGCAGTATTTT,CANSDRLGEDTQYF
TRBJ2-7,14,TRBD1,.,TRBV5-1,TGCGCCAGCAGCTTGGCGACAGGGAACTACGAGCAGTACTTC,CASSLATGNYEQYF
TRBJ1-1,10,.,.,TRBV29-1,TGCAGCGTCGGGTTCACTGAAGCTTTCTTT,CSVGFTEAFF
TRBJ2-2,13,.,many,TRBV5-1,TGCGCCAGCAGCTTGACGGACAGCCGCGAGCTGTTTTTT,CASSLTDSRELFF
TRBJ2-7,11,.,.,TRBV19,TGTGCCAGTAGTTTCGGACTCGAGCAGTACTTC,CASSFGLEQYF
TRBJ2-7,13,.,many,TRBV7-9,TGTGCCAGCAGCCCGCGGGACGGCTACGAGCAGTACTTC,CASSPRDGYEQYF
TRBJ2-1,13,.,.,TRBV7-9,TGTGCCAGCAGCTTAGGTGATTACAATGAGCAGTTCTTC,CASSLGDYNEQFF
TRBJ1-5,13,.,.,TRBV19,TGTGCCAGTAGTAGGTACATTCATCAGCCCCAGCATTTT,CASSRYIHQPQHF
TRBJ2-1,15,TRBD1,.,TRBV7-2,TGTGCCAGCAGCTTCCCGGGACAGGATGACAATGAGCAGTTCTTC,CASSFPGQDDNEQFF
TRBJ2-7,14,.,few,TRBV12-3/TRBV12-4,TGTGCCTCCGGTGGGGCAGGGGGGACCTACGAGCAGTACTTC,CASGGAGGTYEQYF
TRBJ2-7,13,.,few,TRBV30,TGTGCCTGGAGTTACGGGGCGACGAACGAGCAGTACTTC,CAWSYGATNEQYF
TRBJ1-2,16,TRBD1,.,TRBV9,TGTGCCAGCAGCCTCCGGACAGGGGGCAGGCCCTATGGCTACACCTTC,CASSLRTGGRPYGYTF
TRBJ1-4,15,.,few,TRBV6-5,TGTGCCAGCAGTTCGCGTGGTAATGTCGATGAAAAACTGTTTTTT,CASSSRGNVDEKLFF
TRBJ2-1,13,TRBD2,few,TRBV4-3,TGCGCCAGCAGCGATTTAGCGGGGGTAGAGCAGTTCTTC,CASSDLAGVEQFF
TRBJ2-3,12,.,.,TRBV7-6,TGTGCCAGCAGCCCTAATGTAAATACGCAGTATTTT,CASSPNVNTQYF
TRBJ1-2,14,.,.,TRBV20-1,TGCAGTGCCTCGCGGCGGGGTGTAGGCTATGGCTACACCTTC,CSASRRGVGYGYTF
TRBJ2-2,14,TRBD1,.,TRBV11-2,TGTGCCAGCAGCCGGACAGGGGGCACCGGGGAGCTGTTTTTT,CASSRTGGTGELFF
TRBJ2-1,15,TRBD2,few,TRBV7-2,TGTGCCAGCAGCACCAATCCGGGGGGGTTCCACGAGCAGTTCTTC,CASSTNPGGFHEQFF
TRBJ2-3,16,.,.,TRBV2,TGTGCCAGCAGTGGAGGCTCGGCGGGGAGCGCAGATACGCAGTATTTT,CASSGGSAGSADTQYF